This TCR beta chain was obtained from a study of blood T cell repertoires in COVID-19. The germline V gene has CDR1 SGHNT and CDR2 YYREEE (reference sequence). This CDR3 has 14 residues. Deletions cut 5 bases from V and 0 bases from J, with 10 bases between. Authors' data handling: Reference gene primer amplification in the assay estimated nucleated cell counts. TCRdb keeps only in-frame clones here, not all; method: immunoSEQ multiplex PCR. V, J and clone size are those of that table, while D and trimming were read from the DNA. The repertoire includes 150,000 to 200,000 clones, roughly 84% of them detected once, and 0.95% to 1.5% sits in the top ten.

The clonotype originates from a human donor with acute COVID-19. The donor label of this sample is uncertain. The specimen was PBMCs or T cells enriched from blood (not recorded which). This rearrangement joins TRBV5-4 to TRBJ2-3, with D uncertain. In nucleotides, the CDR3 is TGTGCCAGCAGTCACCGAACTAGCACAGATACGCAGTATTTT. Translation gives CASSHRTSTDTQYF. Looking up the rest from reference TRBV5-4 and TRBJ2-3 gives the full variable domain: ETGVTQSPTHLIKTRGQQVTLRCSSQSGHNTVSWYQQALGQGPQFIFQYYREEENGRGNFPPRFSGLQFPNYSSELNVNALELDDSALYLCASSHRTSTDTQYFGPGTRLTVL.